This TCR beta chain was recovered during a study of shared clonotypes between healthy human individuals. Whole-study context: Every donor yielded three CD4 naive, three CD4 memory, two CD8 naive and one CD8 memory plate. Overall study findings and caveats: All-four-donor shared clonotypes had higher generation probabilities than non-shared clonotypes did.

On this clone: Its cognate antigen is unknown. Other DNA sequences in this specimen translate into the identical CDR3.

In the source study's methods: Junction-only immunoSEQ sequences carried no quality scores, so filtering differed. Libraries were prepared by immunoSEQ multiplex PCR; TCRdb keeps only in-frame clonotypes and omits some of them. That table is the source of V, J and clone size, and D and trimming were worked out from the DNA. The sample holds some 630,000 clones, 55% to 75% seen once. This clonotype was obtained from a woman aged 25 to 39 in good health. The sample was memory CD4+ T cells sorted from blood. Subset defined: CD45RA-negative fraction.

The CDR3 nucleotides read TGCAGCGTTGAAGCCGGGCCCTATGGCTACACCTTC. It codes for CSVEAGPYGYTF. The chain has TRBV29-1 and TRBJ1-2; D gene unclear. Germline V gives CDR1 SQVTM, CDR2 ANQGSEA. V lost 1 base to trimming and J lost 4 bases, with 7 bases between them. CDR3 size: 12 residues.